This T cell receptor beta chain was documented in a study of T cells after posttransplantation cyclophosphamide. This CDR3 spans 16 amino acids. V was clipped by 3 bases and J by 6 bases; unmatched bases: 8. CDR1 is SGHVS and CDR2 is FQNEAQ in the germline V gene. Only in-frame clones appear in the TCRdb table, and some are missing; sequencing was by immunoSEQ multiplex PCR. Found here are 40,000 to 55,000 clones, no singletons; the ten largest cover 2.2%. This related bone marrow graft donor gave peripheral blood on the day of marrow donation. This clone was recorded at least ten times. Antigen unknown. Other DNA sequences in this specimen translate into the identical CDR3. Points from the study as a whole: Blood and skin or GI T cell repertoires showed limited TRB overlap. Donor-recipient repertoire similarity was low at 1-2 months, rising over year one. TRB clonality was highly associated with recipient CMV seropositivity and reactivation.

This rearrangement joins TRBV7-8 to TRBJ2-3; 11 bases match TRBD2. The TCR comes from a man between 35 and 55 years old in good health, CMV-negative, and a related stem cell transplant donor. Sequenced: PBMCs. For the CDR3, the DNA is TGTGCCAGCAGCTTCTTGACTAGCGGGGCCGGGGATACGCAGTATTTT. It encodes CASSFLTSGAGDTQYF.